This T cell receptor (beta chain) was observed in a study of a mutant IDH1 vaccine in newly diagnosed glioma. The V segment lost 6 bases and the J segment 7 bases; nucleotides outside the gene matches: 8. In germline, CDR1 is MNHEY, CDR2 SMNVEV (reference sequence). This CDR3 has 14 amino acids. Specified time point: week 47, end of study. Every vaccination contained 300 ug of the mutant IDH1 20-mer peptide and was paired with topical imiquimod. TCRdb's copy holds only in-frame clones and misses some; the assay was immunoSEQ multiplex PCR. Among 50,000 to 65,000 clones listed, roughly four fifths were seen once. Worth noting for this clone: The antigen is undetermined.

Here the sequenced sample was PBMCs, taken from a glioma patient whose treatment included an IDH1 peptide vaccine. The receptor's source is a woman aged 50 to 60 with glioma. The chain is built from TRBV27 and TRBJ1-5; TRBD1 matches 8 bases. The CDR3: CASSPGQGGQPQHF. The CDR3 bases are TGTGCCAGCAGCCCTGGACAGGGAGGGCAGCCCCAGCATTTT.